This TCR beta chain derives from a study of memory CD4+ T cells and cytomegalovirus serostatus. Study information: Donors were healthy Belgian adults, under 10 CMV seropositive and fewer than 30 seronegative.

The sort gate was single viable CD3+CD4+CD8-CD45RO+ cells for memory CD4+ T cells. Total CD4+ T cells were enriched by CD4 positive selection. CDR3 length: 16 amino acids. Germline trimming cut 0 bases from V and 8 bases from J; bases unmatched to any gene: 6. Germline assignment: CDR1 SEHNR and CDR2 FQNEAQ (reference sequence). Assay used: immunoSEQ multiplex PCR; TCRdb lists only in-frame clones, some missing. Here the sample spans 85,000 to 100,000 clones, around 80% being singletons. This chain uses TRBV7-9 with TRBJ2-1, with TRBD2 matching 11 bases. This TCR came from an adult in good health and CMV-seropositive. Input material: memory CD4+ T cells from blood. CDR3 protein: CASSLATLAGVDEQFF. For the CDR3, the DNA is TGTGCCAGCAGCTTAGCCACACTAGCGGGAGTAGATGAGCAGTTCTTC.